This TCR beta chain was recorded in a study of T cell responses to AZD1222 COVID-19 vaccine. From germline, CDR1 is SGHRS and CDR2 YFSETQ. The germline V and J ends were trimmed by 4 bases and 4 bases, with 11 bases remaining between them. The CDR3 totals 14 residues. The protocol was immunoSEQ multiplex PCR, while the TCRdb copy is restricted to in-frame clones and leaves out a portion. The sample lists around 140,000 clones, 85% to 95% occurring once. The chain joins TRBV5-1 to TRBJ1-4; possible D gene TRBD1, 6 bases. The receptor was isolated from an adult who had recovered from COVID-19. The starting material was peripheral blood, obtained after recovery from COVID-19. The CDR3 protein is CASSKGQYNEKLFF. CDR3 nucleotides: TGCGCCAGCAGCAAAGGACAGTATAATGAAAAACTGTTTTTT.